The 20 T cell receptor beta chains below come from one sample, sequenced in a study of cytomegalovirus exposure and HLA in healthy donors. Sequencing was performed with immunoSEQ multiplex PCR; in TCRdb, only in-frame clones are kept and a portion is missing. There are 50,000 to 80,000 clones in the sample; 80% to 90% occur only once, and around 1.5% lies in the top ten. What was sequenced was PBMCs. The source of these receptors is a woman between 18 and 29 years old in good health and CMV-seronegative.

This clone was detected only once. The chain uses TRBV7-2 and TRBJ2-3; TRBD2 aligns across 7 bases. The CDR3 runs 14 residues. The germline gives CDR1 SGHTA, CDR2 FQGNSA. Trimming took 1 base from V and 8 from J; bases not matched to a gene: 6. The CDR3 sequence is CASSLVLRGSTQYF. The CDR3 nucleotides are TGTGCCAGCAGCTTAGTTTTGCGGGGGAGTACGCAGTATTTT.

The chain combines TRBV7-2 with TRBJ2-7; TRBD1 agrees at 11 bases. Germline CDR1 and CDR2: SGHTA and FQGNSA. The junction had 8 bases not matched to a gene; V was cut back by 5 bases and J by 5 bases. This CDR3 is built from 15 residues. The CDR3 nucleotides read TGTGCCAGCAGCCCAGGGGGGACAGGGGGAAACGAGCAGTACTTC. It translates to CASSPGGTGGNEQYF.

This clone was detected a few times. Additional DNA sequences in this sample encode the identical CDR3. The V call is TRBV19, the J call TRBJ2-7, with TRBD1 identical over 8 bases. This CDR3 region has 13 residues. The germline V gene encodes CDR1 LNHDA and CDR2 SQIVND (reference sequence). Germline trimming cut 3 bases from V and 3 bases from J; bases unmatched to any gene: 1. Here the CDR3 DNA reads TGTGCCAGTAGTATTACAGGGGGCTACGAGCAGTACTTC. This encodes CASSITGGYEQYF.

This chain uses TRBV30 with TRBJ2-4; D uncertain. Germline V CDR1 and CDR2: GTSNPN, SVGIG (reference sequence). This CDR3 has 12 amino acids. Trimming stripped 5 bases from V and 0 bases from J, with 5 bases between. The CDR3, as DNA: TGTGCCTGGGAGAAAGCCAAAAACATTCAGTACTTC. Its protein product is CAWEKAKNIQYF.

This chain uses TRBV9 with TRBJ2-3; TRBD2 agrees at 7 bases. The length of the CDR3 is 16 residues. Looked up from germline, CDR1 is SGDLS and CDR2 is YYNGEE. The ends lost 2 bases at V and 0 bases at J; junction bases unmatched: 6. The DNA of the CDR3 is TGTGCCAGCAGCGTTATGGGGGGGGGTAGCACAGATACGCAGTATTTT. Residues: CASSVMGGGSTDTQYF. The entire variable domain, with the rest obtained from reference TRBV9 and TRBJ2-3, is as follows: DSGVTQTPKHLITATGQRVTLRCSPRSGDLSVYWYQQSLDQGLQFLIQYYNGEERAKGNILERFSAQQFPDLHSELNLSSLELGDSALYFCASSVMGGGSTDTQYFGPGTRLTVL.

The chain couples TRBV29-1 to TRBJ2-7, with 11 bases aligning to TRBD2. CDR1 SQVTM and CDR2 ANQGSEA come from the germline V gene. Trimming cost V 7 bases and J 5 bases; bases outside gene matches: 13. This CDR3 is 15 amino acids long. The CDR3 nucleotides read TGCAGCGCCGAAGGGCTAGCGGGGGGCCTCGACGAGCAGTACTTC. It specifies CSAEGLAGGLDEQYF.

The J gene is TRBJ2-1, the V gene TRBV9, with 8 bases that match TRBD2. With V trimmed by 4 bases and J by 7 bases, 13 bases remained unmatched. The CDR3 consists of 16 residues. In germline, CDR1 is SGDLS, CDR2 YYNGEE. The CDR3 DNA reads TGTGCCAGCAGCCCCCCGGGACTAGGGCCTGGGAATGAGCAGTTCTTC. It yields the protein CASSPPGLGPGNEQFF.

This chain uses TRBV2 with TRBJ2-3, with D possibly TRBD2 on 6 matching bases. The germline CDR1 and CDR2 sequences are SNHLY and FYNNEI. The CDR3 has 15 residues. V dropped 5 bases and J dropped 2 bases, with 14 bases sitting between them. The CDR3 sequence: CASSPSTGLTDTQYF. The CDR3 bases are TGTGCCAGCAGTCCTTCCACGGGACTCACAGATACGCAGTATTTT.

The V gene is TRBV11-3, the J gene TRBJ2-7; TRBD2 matches at 11 bases. The CDR3 is 15 residues long. V shed 0 bases and J 7 bases; nucleotides not matched to a gene: 5. Germline CDR1 is SGHNT and CDR2 is YENEEA. In DNA, the CDR3 is TGTGCCAGCAGCTTAGAATCTAGCGGGAGGAGGGAGCAGTACTTC. This encodes CASSLESSGRREQYF.

The rearrangement uses TRBV7-2 and TRBJ2-7, with TRBD1 matching over 8 bases. With 1 base clipped from V and 12 bases from J, the junction kept 5 bases outside the gene matches. The CDR3 covers 12 residues. Germline V CDR1 and CDR2: SGHTA, FQGNSA. CDR3 residues: CASSLVQGAVYF. The CDR3 nucleotides are TGTGCCAGCAGCTTAGTTCAGGGGGCCGTGTACTTC.

This clone was seen once. V is TRBV5-4 and J is TRBJ2-6; 8 bases fit TRBD2. CDR3 size: 18 residues. Trimming at V came to 6 bases and at J to 2 bases, leaving 13 bases not matched to a gene. CDR1 and CDR2 from the germline V gene are SGHNT and YYREEE (reference sequence). The CDR3: CASTQGAGGHAGANVLTF. The CDR3 DNA follows: TGTGCCAGCACCCAAGGGGCGGGAGGCCACGCTGGGGCCAACGTCCTGACTTTC. The full variable domain, in which reference TRBV5-4 and TRBJ2-6 provide the parts outside the CDR3, is ETGVTQSPTHLIKTRGQQVTLRCSSQSGHNTVSWYQQALGQGPQFIFQYYREEENGRGNFPPRFSGLQFPNYSSELNVNALELDDSALYLCASTQGAGGHAGANVLTFGAGSRLTVL.

V and J are TRBV6-6 and TRBJ2-3; 10 bases map to TRBD2. The V segment lost 5 bases and the J segment 4 bases; nucleotides outside the gene matches: 9. CDR1 and CDR2 from the germline V gene are MNHNY and SVGAGI (reference sequence). CDR3 length equals 16 residues. CDR3 sequence: CASSTRASGRADTQYF. DNA of the CDR3: TGTGCCAGCAGTACCCGAGCTAGCGGGAGAGCAGATACGCAGTATTTT.

The chain combines TRBV27 with TRBJ2-1, with a tentative D call TRBD1 (6 bases). CDR1 is MNHEY and CDR2 is SMNVEV in the germline V gene (reference sequence). Trimming took 5 bases from V and 9 from J, leaving 17 bases between them. This CDR3 spans 14 amino acids. CDR3 region: CASSVTTGHLEQFF. The CDR3 DNA sequence: TGTGCCAGCAGTGTAACTACGGGACATCTTGAGCAGTTCTTC.

The CDR3 coding sequence is TGCGCCAGCAGTGCGGGAGGGCGGTTGAGCACAGATACGCAGTATTTT. Protein product: CASSAGGRLSTDTQYF. The chain carries TRBV5-1 and TRBJ2-3, with 9 bases identical to TRBD2. Germline V gene sequence: CDR1 SGHRS, CDR2 YFSETQ. J was trimmed by 0 bases and V by 5 bases; bases with no gene match: 7. The CDR3 is made up of 16 amino acids.

The chain is built from TRBV5-1 and TRBJ2-7; 8 nucleotides match TRBD1. CDR3 size: 15 residues. CDR1 is SGHRS and CDR2 is YFSETQ in the germline V gene. V lost 3 bases, J lost 2 bases, and 7 bases stayed unmatched. The CDR3 coding sequence is TGCGCCAGCAGCTCTGGACAGGGTGGCACCTACGAGCAGTACTTC. Its protein product is CASSSGQGGTYEQYF.

J is TRBJ2-5 and V is TRBV2; 12 bases match TRBD2. The CDR3 length is 15 residues. With V trimmed by 6 bases and J by 4 bases, 6 bases remained unmatched. Germline V gives CDR1 SNHLY, CDR2 FYNNEI. The CDR3 sequence is CASSGEGLAGETQYF. CDR3 coding DNA: TGTGCCAGCAGCGGGGAGGGACTAGCGGGAGAGACCCAGTACTTC.

This clone was seen ten or more times. The V and J genes are TRBV4-1 and TRBJ2-1, with 14 bases lining up with TRBD2. Trimming at V came to 1 base and at J to 10 bases, leaving 9 bases not matched to a gene. The CDR3 consists of 17 residues. The V gene's germline CDR1 is MGHRA and CDR2 YSYEKL. CDR3 protein: CASSQVDLGLAGGEQFF. DNA of the CDR3: TGCGCCAGCAGCCAAGTAGACCTCGGACTAGCGGGAGGCGAGCAGTTCTTC.

The chain carries TRBV9 and TRBJ2-1; 7 bases agree with TRBD2. V shed 3 bases and J 0 bases; nucleotides not matched to a gene: 3. CDR1 SGDLS and CDR2 YYNGEE come from the germline V gene. The CDR3 consists of 15 residues. CDR3 in DNA: TGTGCCAGCAGCGAGAGCGGGACCTCCTACAATGAGCAGTTCTTC. Its protein product is CASSESGTSYNEQFF.

V and J are TRBV4-1 and TRBJ1-1; the D gene is possibly TRBD1 (5 bases). From germline, CDR1 is MGHRA and CDR2 YSYEKL. This CDR3 comprises 15 residues. V lost 3 bases, J lost 6 bases, and 17 bases lay in between. CDR3 bases: TGCGCCAGCAGCCAGAGCCCAGGGTTACGGGCTGAAGCTTTCTTT. It translates to CASSQSPGLRAEAFF.

This chain connects TRBV5-1 to TRBJ1-4; perhaps TRBD1 as D (6 bases). This CDR3 spans 16 amino acids. Trimming removed 0 bases from V and 8 bases from J, with 17 bases in between. Germline loops: CDR1 SGHRS, CDR2 YFSETQ. The CDR3 DNA sequence: TGCGCCAGCAGCTTGGAGTGGCAGGGGAAGAAGGAAAAACTGTTTTTT. It translates to CASSLEWQGKKEKLFF.